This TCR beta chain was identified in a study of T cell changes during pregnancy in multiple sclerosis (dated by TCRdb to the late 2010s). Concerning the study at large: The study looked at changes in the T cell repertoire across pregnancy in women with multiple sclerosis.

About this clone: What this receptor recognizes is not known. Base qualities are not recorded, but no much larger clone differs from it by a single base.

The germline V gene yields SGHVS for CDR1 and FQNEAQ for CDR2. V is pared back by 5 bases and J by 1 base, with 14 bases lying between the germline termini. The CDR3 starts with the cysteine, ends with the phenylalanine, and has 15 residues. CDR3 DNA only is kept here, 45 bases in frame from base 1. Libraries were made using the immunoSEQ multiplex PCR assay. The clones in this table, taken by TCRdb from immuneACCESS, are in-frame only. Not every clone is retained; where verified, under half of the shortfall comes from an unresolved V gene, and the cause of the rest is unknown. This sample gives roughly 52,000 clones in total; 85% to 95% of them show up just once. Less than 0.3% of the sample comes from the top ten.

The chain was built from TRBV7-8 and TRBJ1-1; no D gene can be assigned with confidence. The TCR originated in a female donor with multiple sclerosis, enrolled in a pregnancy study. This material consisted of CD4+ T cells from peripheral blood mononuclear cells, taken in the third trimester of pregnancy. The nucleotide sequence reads TGTGCCAGCAGCCCTAAACCCGGGGAGAACACTGAAGCTTTCTTT. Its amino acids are CASSPKPGENTEAFF.